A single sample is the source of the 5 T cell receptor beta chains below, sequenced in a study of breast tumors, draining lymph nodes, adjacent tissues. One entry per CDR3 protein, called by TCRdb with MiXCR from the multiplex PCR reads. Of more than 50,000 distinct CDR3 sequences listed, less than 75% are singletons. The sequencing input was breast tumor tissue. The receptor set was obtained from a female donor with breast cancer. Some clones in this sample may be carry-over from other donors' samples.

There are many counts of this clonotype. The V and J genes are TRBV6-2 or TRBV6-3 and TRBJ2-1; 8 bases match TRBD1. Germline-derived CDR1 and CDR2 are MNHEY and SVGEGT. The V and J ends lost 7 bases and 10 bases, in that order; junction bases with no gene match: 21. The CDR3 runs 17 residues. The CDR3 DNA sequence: TGTGCCAGCACCCTATTCCCCCGGGGACAGGCGGTACAGGAGCAGTTCTTC. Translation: CASTLFPRGQAVQEQFF.

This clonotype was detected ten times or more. CDR3 coding DNA: TGTGCCAGCAGCGTTGGGGACGTTGACTATGGCTACACCTTC. Its translation: CASSVGDVDYGYTF. The genes are TRBV9 and TRBJ1-2; D might be TRBD1 (5 bases). The CDR3 totals 14 residues. Deletions cut 2 bases from V and 3 bases from J, with 11 bases between. Germline CDR1 is SGDLS and CDR2 is YYNGEE.

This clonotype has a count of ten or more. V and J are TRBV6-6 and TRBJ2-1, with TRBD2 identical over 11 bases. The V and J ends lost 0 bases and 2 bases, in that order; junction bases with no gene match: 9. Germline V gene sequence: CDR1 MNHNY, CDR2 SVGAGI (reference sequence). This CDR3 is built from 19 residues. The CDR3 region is CASSYSISSGGAPYNEQFF. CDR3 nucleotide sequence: TGTGCCAGCAGTTACTCGATAAGTAGCGGGGGGGCCCCCTACAATGAGCAGTTCTTC.

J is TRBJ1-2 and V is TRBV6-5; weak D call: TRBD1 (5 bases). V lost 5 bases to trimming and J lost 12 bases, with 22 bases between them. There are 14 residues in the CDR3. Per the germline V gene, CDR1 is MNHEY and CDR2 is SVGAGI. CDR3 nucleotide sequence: TGTGCCAGCAGTCACGCGCTGGGGGGGAAAGGCAACACCTTC. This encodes CASSHALGGKGNTF.

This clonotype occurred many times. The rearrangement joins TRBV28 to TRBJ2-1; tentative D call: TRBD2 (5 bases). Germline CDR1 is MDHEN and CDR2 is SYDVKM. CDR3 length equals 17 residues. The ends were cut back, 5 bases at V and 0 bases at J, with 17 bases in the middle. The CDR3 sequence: CASSPIRYGSSYNEQFF. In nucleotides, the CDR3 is TGTGCCAGCAGTCCCATAAGGTATGGGAGCTCCTACAATGAGCAGTTCTTC.